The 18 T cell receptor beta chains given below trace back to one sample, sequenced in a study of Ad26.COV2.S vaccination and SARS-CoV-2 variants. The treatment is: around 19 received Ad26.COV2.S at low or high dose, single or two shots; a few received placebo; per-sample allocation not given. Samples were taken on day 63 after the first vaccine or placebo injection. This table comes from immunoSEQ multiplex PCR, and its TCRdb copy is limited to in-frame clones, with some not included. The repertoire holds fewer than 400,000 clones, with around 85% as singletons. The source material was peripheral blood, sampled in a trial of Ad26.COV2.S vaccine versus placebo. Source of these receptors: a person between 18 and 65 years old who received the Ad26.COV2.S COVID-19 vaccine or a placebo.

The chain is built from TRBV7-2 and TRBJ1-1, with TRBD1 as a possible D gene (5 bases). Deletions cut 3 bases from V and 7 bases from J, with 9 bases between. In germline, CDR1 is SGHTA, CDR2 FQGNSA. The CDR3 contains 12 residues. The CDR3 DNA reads TGTGCCAGCAGCTTGGGGACTTATGAAGCTTTCTTT. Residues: CASSLGTYEAFF.

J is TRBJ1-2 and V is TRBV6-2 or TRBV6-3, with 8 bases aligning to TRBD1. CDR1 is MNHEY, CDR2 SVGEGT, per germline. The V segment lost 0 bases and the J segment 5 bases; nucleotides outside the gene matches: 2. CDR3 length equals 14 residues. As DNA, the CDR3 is TGTGCCAGCAGTTACTCTCAGGGGGCTTATGGCTACACCTTC. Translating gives CASSYSQGAYGYTF.

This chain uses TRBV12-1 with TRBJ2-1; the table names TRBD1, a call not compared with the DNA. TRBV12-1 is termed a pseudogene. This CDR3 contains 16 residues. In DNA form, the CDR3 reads TGTGCCAGCAGCTTTGAAGGGGACAGAGCCTACAATGAGCAGTTCTTC. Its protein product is CASSFEGDRAYNEQFF.

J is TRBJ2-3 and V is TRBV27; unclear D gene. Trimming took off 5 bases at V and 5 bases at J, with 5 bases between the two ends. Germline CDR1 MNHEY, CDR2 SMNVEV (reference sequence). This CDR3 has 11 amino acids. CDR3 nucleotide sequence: TGTGCCAGCAGTCGTGGAGATACGCAGTATTTT. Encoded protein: CASSRGDTQYF.

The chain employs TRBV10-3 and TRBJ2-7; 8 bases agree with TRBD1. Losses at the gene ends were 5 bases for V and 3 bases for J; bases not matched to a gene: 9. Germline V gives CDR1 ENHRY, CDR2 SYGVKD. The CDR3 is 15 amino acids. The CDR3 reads CAISNPGQGRYEQYF. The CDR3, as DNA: TGTGCCATCAGTAACCCCGGACAGGGTCGCTACGAGCAGTACTTC.

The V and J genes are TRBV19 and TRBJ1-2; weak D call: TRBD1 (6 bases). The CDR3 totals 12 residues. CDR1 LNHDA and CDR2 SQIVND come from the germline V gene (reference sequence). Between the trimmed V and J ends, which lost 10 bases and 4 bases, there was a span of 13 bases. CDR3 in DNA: TGTGCCACTTCCTTAGGGGGCTATGGCTACACCTTC. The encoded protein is CATSLGGYGYTF.

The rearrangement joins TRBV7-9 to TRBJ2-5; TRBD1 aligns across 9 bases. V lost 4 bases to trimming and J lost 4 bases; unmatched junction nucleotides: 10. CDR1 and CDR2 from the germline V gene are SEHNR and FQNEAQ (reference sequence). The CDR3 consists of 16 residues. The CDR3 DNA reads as TGTGCCAGCAGCTCGGGACAGGGAAATTTTGGAGAGACCCAGTACTTC. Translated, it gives CASSSGQGNFGETQYF.

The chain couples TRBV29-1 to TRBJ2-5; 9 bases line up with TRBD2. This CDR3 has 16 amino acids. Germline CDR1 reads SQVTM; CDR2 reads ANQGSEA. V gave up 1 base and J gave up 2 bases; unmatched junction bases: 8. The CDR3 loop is CSVEGLQRGEQETQYF. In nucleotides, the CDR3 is TGCAGCGTTGAAGGTCTCCAGCGGGGGGAACAAGAGACCCAGTACTTC.

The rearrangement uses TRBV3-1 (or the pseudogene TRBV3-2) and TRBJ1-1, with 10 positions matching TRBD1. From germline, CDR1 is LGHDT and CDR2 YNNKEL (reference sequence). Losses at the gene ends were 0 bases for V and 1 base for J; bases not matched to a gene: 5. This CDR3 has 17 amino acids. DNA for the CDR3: TGTGCCAGCAGCCAAGACTCGGGACAGGGGAGGAACACTGAAGCTTTCTTT. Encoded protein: CASSQDSGQGRNTEAFF.

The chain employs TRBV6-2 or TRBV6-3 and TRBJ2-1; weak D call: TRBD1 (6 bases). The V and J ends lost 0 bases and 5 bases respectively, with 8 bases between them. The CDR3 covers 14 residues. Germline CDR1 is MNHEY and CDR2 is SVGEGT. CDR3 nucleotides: TGTGCCAGCAGTTACTCCAGGGGAGACAATGAGCAGTTCTTC. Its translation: CASSYSRGDNEQFF.

CDR3 coding DNA: TGTGCCAGCAGTTTATCACAGTGGGGACAGGGACTAACCTACGAGCAGTACTTC. It translates to CASSLSQWGQGLTYEQYF. V and J are TRBV28 and TRBJ2-7; 9 positions match TRBD1. The junction had 12 bases not matched to a gene; V was cut back by 1 base and J by 2 bases. The length of the CDR3 is 18 residues. Germline CDR1 and CDR2: MDHEN and SYDVKM. Based on the CDR3 plus reference TRBV28 and TRBJ2-7, the full variable domain is DVKVTQSSRYLVKRTGEKVFLECVQDMDHENMFWYRQDPGLGLRLIYFSYDVKMKEKGDIPEGYSVSREKKERFSLILESASTNQTSMYLCASSLSQWGQGLTYEQYFGPGTRLTVT.

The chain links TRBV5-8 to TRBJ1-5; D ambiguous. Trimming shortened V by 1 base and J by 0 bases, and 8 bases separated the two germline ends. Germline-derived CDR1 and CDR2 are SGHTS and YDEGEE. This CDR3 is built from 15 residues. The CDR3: CASSLRSYSNQPQHF. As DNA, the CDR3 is TGTGCCAGCAGCTTGAGGAGCTATAGCAATCAGCCCCAGCATTTT.

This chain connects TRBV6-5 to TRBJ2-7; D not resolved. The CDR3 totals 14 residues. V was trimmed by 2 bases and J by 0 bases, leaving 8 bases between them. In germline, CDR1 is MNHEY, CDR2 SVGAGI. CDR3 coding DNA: TGTGCCAGCAGTTACGGGTACAACTCCTACGAGCAGTACTTC. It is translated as CASSYGYNSYEQYF.

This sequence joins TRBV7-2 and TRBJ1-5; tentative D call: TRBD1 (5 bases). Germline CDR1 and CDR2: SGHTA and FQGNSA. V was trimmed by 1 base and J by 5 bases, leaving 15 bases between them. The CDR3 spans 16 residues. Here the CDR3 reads CASSLGSSGADQPQHF. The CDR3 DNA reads TGTGCCAGCAGCTTAGGTAGTTCTGGGGCCGATCAGCCCCAGCATTTT.

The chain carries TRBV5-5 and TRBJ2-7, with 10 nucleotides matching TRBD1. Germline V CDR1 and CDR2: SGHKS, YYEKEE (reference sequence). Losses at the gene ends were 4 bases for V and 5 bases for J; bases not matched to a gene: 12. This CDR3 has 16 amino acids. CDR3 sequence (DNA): TGTGCCAGCAGCCAACCTTGGGGACAGGGGATGCACGAGCAGTACTTC. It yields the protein CASSQPWGQGMHEQYF.

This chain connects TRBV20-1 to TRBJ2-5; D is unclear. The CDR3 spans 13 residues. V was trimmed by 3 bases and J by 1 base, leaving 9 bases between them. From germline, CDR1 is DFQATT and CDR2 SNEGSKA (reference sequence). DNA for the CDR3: TGCAGTGCTAGTCGGCAAATCCAAGAGACCCAGTACTTC. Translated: CSASRQIQETQYF.

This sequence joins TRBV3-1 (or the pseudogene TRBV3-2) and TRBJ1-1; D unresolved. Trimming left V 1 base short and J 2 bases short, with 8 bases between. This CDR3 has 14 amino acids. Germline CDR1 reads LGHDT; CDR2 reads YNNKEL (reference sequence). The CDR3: CASSQVSSNTEAFF. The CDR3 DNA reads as TGTGCCAGCAGCCAAGTCAGTTCTAACACTGAAGCTTTCTTT.

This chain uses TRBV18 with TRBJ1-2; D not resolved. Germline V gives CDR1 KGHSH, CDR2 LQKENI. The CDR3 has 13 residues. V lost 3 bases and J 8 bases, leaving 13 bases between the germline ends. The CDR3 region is CASSPLQKRGYTF. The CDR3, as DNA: TGTGCCAGCTCACCTCTACAAAAACGGGGCTACACCTTC. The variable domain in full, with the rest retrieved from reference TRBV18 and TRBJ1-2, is NAGVMQNPRHLVRRRGQEARLRCSPMKGHSHVYWYRQLPEEGLKFMVYLQKENIIDESGMPKERFSAEFPKEGPSILRIQQVVRGDSAAYFCASSPLQKRGYTFGSGTRLTVV.